The 18 T cell receptor beta chains presented below share a single source sample, sequenced in a study of PD-1 blockade in classical Hodgkin lymphoma (dated by TCRdb to 2018 to 2020). What the time point label conveys for this sample: cycle 1 day 1 (C1D1), immediately before nivolumab initiation. Relapse after autologous stem cell transplantation had occurred in all trial patients, and cohorts A, B and C were distinguished by prior brentuximab vedotin exposure. Receptor libraries were prepared by the immunoSEQ multiplex PCR assay. The table was pulled from immuneACCESS by TCRdb, which kept in-frame rearrangements only. Such tables lose some clones; where checked, under half of the loss comes from unresolved V genes, and the rest has no known cause. A total of nearly 55,000 clones appear in this sample, about 85% of them only once. The ten most abundant clones make up roughly 15% of the sample. Source: peripheral blood mononuclear cells (PBMCs), taken at baseline. All receptors come from a human donor with classical Hodgkin lymphoma.

V gene TRBV9 combines with J gene TRBJ2-2; D is ambiguous. Trimming left V 0 bases short and J 5 bases short, with 2 bases between. This CDR3 is 12 amino acids long. Germline V CDR1 and CDR2: SGDLS, YYNGEE. This CDR3 reads CASSVDTGELFF. CDR3 nucleotides: TGTGCCAGCAGCGTAGATACCGGGGAGCTGTTTTTT.

This clone was detected once. This chain connects TRBV18 to TRBJ1-1; TRBD1 is a possible D gene (5 bases). This CDR3 contains 14 residues. V was clipped by 2 bases and J by 8 bases, with 15 bases between them. Germline CDR1 and CDR2: KGHSH and LQKENI. The CDR3 DNA sequence: TGTGCCAGCTCACCAAACGGGGCCCCGGCAGAAGCTTTCTTT. It yields the protein CASSPNGAPAEAFF.

The chain links TRBV10-3 to TRBJ1-1, with D maybe TRBD1 (6 bases). CDR1 is ENHRY, CDR2 SYGVKD, per germline. The CDR3 is made up of 15 amino acids. V was clipped by 2 bases and J by 3 bases, with 13 bases between them. The chain's CDR3 is CAISETLTGYTEAFF. CDR3 nucleotides: TGTGCCATCAGTGAGACGTTAACAGGGTACACTGAAGCTTTCTTT.

The rearrangement uses TRBV18 and TRBJ2-7, with D unresolved. Germline CDR1 reads KGHSH; CDR2 reads LQKENI. The CDR3 covers 16 residues. V dropped 0 bases and J dropped 0 bases, with 12 bases sitting between them. The DNA of the CDR3 is TGTGCCAGCTCACCACCCCCTTCGGCAGTCTCCTACGAGCAGTACTTC. Translation gives CASSPPPSAVSYEQYF.

This clone was detected only once. The CDR3 nucleotides read TGTGCCATCAGCGGAGAGACCTACGAGCAGTACGTC. Translated: CAISGETYEQYV. V gene TRBV10-3 combines with J gene TRBJ2-7; D unresolved. CDR3 length: 12 amino acids. V was cut by 6 bases and J by 2 bases, with 8 bases left in between. CDR1 and CDR2 (germline): ENHRY, SYGVKD.

The gene calls are TRBV6-1 and TRBJ2-1; D might be TRBD1 (6 bases). Germline CDR1 and CDR2: MNHNS and SASEGT. The CDR3 sequence is 19 residues long. The V end lost 2 bases, the J end lost 7 bases, and 27 bases lay between the germline ends. The CDR3 region is CASSEPRTGTLTRRNEQFF. In nucleotides, the CDR3 is TGTGCCAGCAGTGAACCGAGAACAGGGACGCTTACCCGGAGGAATGAGCAGTTCTTC.

The chain joins TRBV18 to TRBJ1-5; TRBD1 aligns across 7 bases. Looked up from germline, CDR1 is KGHSH and CDR2 is LQKENI. V shed 6 bases and J 8 bases; nucleotides not matched to a gene: 16. This CDR3 region has 16 residues. The CDR3: CASSRDRAPSDKPQHF. Here the CDR3 DNA reads TGTGCCAGCTCCCGGGACAGAGCCCCCTCCGATAAGCCCCAGCATTTT.

This rearrangement joins TRBV7-2 to TRBJ2-1, with 7 bases aligning to TRBD2. The junction had 11 bases not matched to a gene; V was cut back by 5 bases and J by 7 bases. The CDR3 extends over 15 amino acids. The germline gives CDR1 SGHTA, CDR2 FQGNSA. Here the CDR3 reads CASSPGGSTGNEQFF. The CDR3 nucleotides are TGTGCCAGCAGCCCTGGCGGGAGCACGGGAAATGAGCAGTTCTTC. Using reference TRBV7-2 and TRBJ2-1 for the parts outside the CDR3, the full variable domain is GAGVSQSPSNKVTEKGKDVELRCDPISGHTALYWYRQSLGQGLEFLIYFQGNSAPDKSGLPSDRFSAERTGGSVSTLTIQRTQQEDSAVYLCASSPGGSTGNEQFFGPGTRLTVL.

V usage is TRBV11-2 and J usage is TRBJ2-7, with 11 nucleotides matching TRBD2. The V gene end was trimmed by 5 bases and the J gene end by 3 bases; junction bases not matched to a gene: 12. CDR1 is SGHAT, CDR2 FQNNGV, per germline. CDR3 length: 17 amino acids. CDR3 sequence reads: CASSPPRSGRAFYEQYV. As DNA, the CDR3 is TGTGCCAGCAGCCCTCCCCGTAGCGGGAGGGCCTTCTACGAGCAGTACGTC.

This chain uses TRBV18 with TRBJ2-1; D not certain. Germline CDR1 KGHSH, CDR2 LQKENI. Trimming stripped 6 bases from V and 12 bases from J, with 15 bases between. The CDR3 runs 12 residues. CDR3 sequence reads: CASSLSGSAQFF. CDR3 in DNA: TGTGCCAGCTCCCTCTCAGGATCGGCGCAGTTCTTC. The variable domain in full, with the rest retrieved from reference TRBV18 and TRBJ2-1, is NAGVMQNPRHLVRRRGQEARLRCSPMKGHSHVYWYRQLPEEGLKFMVYLQKENIIDESGMPKERFSAEFPKEGPSILRIQQVVRGDSAAYFCASSLSGSAQFFGPGTRLTVL.

V gene TRBV7-2 combines with J gene TRBJ1-3; a weak D match, TRBD1 (6 bases). The CDR3 length is 15 residues. V dropped 4 bases and J dropped 1 base, with 11 bases sitting between them. The germline V gene encodes CDR1 SGHTA and CDR2 FQGNSA. CDR3 in amino acids: CASSWGGPSGNTIYF. CDR3 coding DNA: TGTGCCAGCAGCTGGGGGGGGCCATCTGGAAACACCATATATTTT.

CDR3 region: CASSFDPSGGGVTDTQYF. The CDR3 nucleotides are TGCGCCAGCAGCTTTGACCCTTCCGGAGGCGGGGTAACAGATACGCAGTATTTT. The V and J genes are TRBV5-1 and TRBJ2-3, with D perhaps matching TRBD2 (6 bases). The CDR3 contains 18 residues. Germline lookup yields CDR1 SGHRS and CDR2 YFSETQ. Deletions cut 2 bases from V and 3 bases from J, with 22 bases between.

This clone was found once. An end of the junction does not agree with germline; a read error may underlie this. This CDR3 reads CASSLAWGSGAFF. The CDR3 bases are TGTGCCAGCAGCCTAGCGTGGGGGTCTGGAGCTTTCTTT. The V call is TRBV7-9, the J call TRBJ1-1; TRBD1 might be the D (5 bases). Germline assignment: CDR1 SEHNR and CDR2 FQNEAQ (reference sequence). The CDR3 consists of 13 residues.

The chain links TRBV11-3 to TRBJ2-1; D is undetermined. The CDR3 loop spans 13 amino acids. Germline V gene data show CDR1 as SGHNT and CDR2 as YENEEA. Trimming took 1 base from V and 2 from J, leaving 3 bases between them. CDR3 amino acids: CASSLGPYNEQFF. CDR3 coding DNA: TGTGCCAGCAGCTTAGGGCCCTACAATGAGCAGTTCTTC.

The chain recombines TRBV11-2 with TRBJ1-2; TRBD1 is a possible D gene (5 bases). The germline V and J ends were trimmed by 5 bases and 2 bases, with 18 bases remaining between them. CDR1 is SGHAT, CDR2 FQNNGV, per germline. CDR3 length equals 16 residues. CDR3 DNA sequence: TGTGCCAGCAGCAACTACCACAGGCGGCAGAACTATGGCTACACCTTC. Translation: CASSNYHRRQNYGYTF.

J is TRBJ1-2 and V is TRBV4-3; D uncertain. V gave up 3 bases and J gave up 6 bases, with 8 bases separating them. CDR3 length equals 12 residues. The V gene's germline CDR1 is LGHNA and CDR2 YSLEER. CDR3 loop: CASSQAEHGYTF. For the CDR3, the DNA is TGCGCCAGCAGCCAGGCGGAGCATGGCTACACCTTC.

This clone appeared once. This rearrangement joins TRBV7-2 to TRBJ1-5; 7 bases map to TRBD1. Trimming took 3 bases from V and 7 from J; bases not matched to a gene: 0. CDR1 SGHTA and CDR2 FQGNSA come from the germline V gene. This CDR3 spans 12 amino acids. CDR3 sequence: CASSLDRQPQHF. DNA of the CDR3: TGTGCCAGCAGCTTGGACAGGCAGCCCCAGCATTTT. Together with reference TRBV7-2 and TRBJ1-5, the CDR3 gives the full variable domain: GAGVSQSPSNKVTEKGKDVELRCDPISGHTALYWYRQSLGQGLEFLIYFQGNSAPDKSGLPSDRFSAERTGGSVSTLTIQRTQQEDSAVYLCASSLDRQPQHFGDGTRLSIL.

The DNA for the CDR3 is TGCAGCGTTGGGAGCGGGAACACTGAAGCTTTCTTT. It encodes CSVGSGNTEAFF. This chain connects TRBV29-1 to TRBJ1-1, with D hard to call. Trimming left V 4 bases short and J 1 base short, with 7 bases between. The CDR3 runs to 12 residues. Germline V gives CDR1 SQVTM, CDR2 ANQGSEA. Full variable domain (missing parts from reference TRBV29-1 and TRBJ1-1): SAVISQKPSRDICQRGTSLTIQCQVDSQVTMMFWYRQQPGQSLTLIATANQGSEATYESGFVIDKFPISRPNLTFSTLTVSNMSPEDSSIYLCSVGSGNTEAFFGQGTRLTVV.